A single sample gave rise to the 13 T cell receptor beta chains below, sequenced in a study of control samples from healthy donors and cancer patients. TCRdb keeps only in-frame clones here, not all; method: immunoSEQ multiplex PCR. The table shows about 150,000 clones, with around 90% occurring only once. Sequenced input: blood. The receptors stem from a man under 40 in good health.

V gene TRBV15 combines with J gene TRBJ1-1; D gene ambiguous. The germline gives CDR1 LNHNV, CDR2 YYDKDF (reference sequence). This CDR3 has 15 amino acids. V shed 1 base and J shed 3 bases, with 12 bases lying between them. The CDR3 nucleotides read TGTGCCACCAGCAGAGTAGGGCGGGCCGACACTGAAGCTTTCTTT. Protein product: CATSRVGRADTEAFF.

This chain joins TRBV12-3 or TRBV12-4 and TRBJ2-1, with D perhaps assigned TRBD1 or TRBD2 (5 bases each). V gave up 3 bases and J gave up 9 bases, with 9 bases separating them. The CDR3 is made up of 12 amino acids. The CDR3 sequence: CASSFGTVEQFF. The CDR3 DNA follows: TGTGCCAGCAGTTTTGGGACGGTTGAGCAGTTCTTC.

The sample holds one count of this clone. The rearrangement uses TRBV7-9 and TRBJ1-1, with 11 bases matching TRBD1. Germline V gene lookup returns CDR1 SEHNR and CDR2 FQNEAQ (reference sequence). The CDR3 totals 14 residues. J was trimmed by 4 bases and V by 7 bases; bases with no gene match: 5. This CDR3 is CASTRTGGITEAFF. The CDR3 nucleotides read TGTGCCAGCACTCGGACAGGGGGCATCACTGAAGCTTTCTTT.

The chain's CDR3 is CASSLAGTGYEQYF. CDR3 nucleotides: TGCGCCAGCAGCTTGGCCGGGACAGGGTATGAGCAGTACTTC. J is TRBJ2-7 and V is TRBV5-1; TRBD1 matches at 9 bases. The CDR3 is 14 residues long. Germline trimming cut 0 bases from V and 7 bases from J; bases unmatched to any gene: 5. Germline-derived CDR1 and CDR2 are SGHRS and YFSETQ.

This rearrangement joins TRBV6-4 to TRBJ1-2, with 7 bases aligning to TRBD1. Looked up from germline, CDR1 is MRHNA and CDR2 is SNTAGT. The CDR3 has 13 amino acids. The ends lost 3 bases at V and 5 bases at J; junction bases unmatched: 3. CDR3 sequence: CASSENRGYGYTF. CDR3 coding DNA: TGTGCCAGCAGTGAAAACAGGGGATATGGCTACACCTTC.

This rearrangement joins TRBV27 to TRBJ2-7, with 7 bases fitting TRBD2. V lost 3 bases, J lost 1 base, and 6 bases stayed unmatched. Germline CDR1 and CDR2: MNHEY and SMNVEV (reference sequence). This CDR3 has 15 amino acids. CDR3 coding DNA: TGTGCCAGCAGTTTCGCCGGGGGGAGTTCCTACGAGCAGTACTTC. Its protein is CASSFAGGSSYEQYF.

This chain uses TRBV7-2 with TRBJ2-3; 8 positions match TRBD2. Germline V lookup: CDR1 SGHTA, CDR2 FQGNSA. Losses at the gene ends were 1 base for V and 3 bases for J; bases not matched to a gene: 9. The CDR3 is 17 amino acids. In DNA, the CDR3 is TGTGCCAGCAGCTTAGGGCCCCCGGGGGGGCGGACAGATACGCAGTATTTT. Protein: CASSLGPPGGRTDTQYF. The full variable domain, completed using reference TRBV7-2 and TRBJ2-3, is GAGVSQSPSNKVTEKGKDVELRCDPISGHTALYWYRQSLGQGLEFLIYFQGNSAPDKSGLPSDRFSAERTGGSVSTLTIQRTQQEDSAVYLCASSLGPPGGRTDTQYFGPGTRLTVL.

This CDR3 reads CAISSSGGSNQPQHF. CDR3 bases: TGTGCCATCAGCAGTTCGGGGGGTAGCAATCAGCCCCAGCATTTT. V usage is TRBV10-3 and J usage is TRBJ1-5, with D possibly TRBD1 on 5 matching bases. Germline CDR1 is ENHRY and CDR2 is SYGVKD. This CDR3 comprises 15 residues. V was clipped by 6 bases and J by 0 bases, with 12 bases between them.

The chain links TRBV12-5 to TRBJ1-5, with D tentatively TRBD1 (6 bases). Trimming left V 4 bases short and J 4 bases short, with 14 bases between. The CDR3 spans 15 residues. The germline V gene has CDR1 LGHNT and CDR2 FRNRAP. The CDR3 nucleotides read TGTGCTAGTGGTTCTACAGGGTGGGGGAATCAGCCCCAGCATTTT. Translating it yields CASGSTGWGNQPQHF.

This rearrangement joins TRBV5-4 to TRBJ2-7; D might be TRBD1 or TRBD2, each matching 5 bases. Germline CDR1 reads SGHNT; CDR2 reads YYREEE (reference sequence). The CDR3 extends over 15 amino acids. The V and J ends lost 4 bases and 1 base respectively, with 15 bases between them. CDR3 DNA sequence: TGTGCCAGCAGCCCCGGGGACCAATGGTCCTACGAGCAGTACTTC. Translating gives CASSPGDQWSYEQYF.

The CDR3 sequence is CSVFTRDEGGYGYTF. CDR3 nucleotide sequence: TGCAGCGTTTTTACCAGGGATGAAGGGGGCTATGGCTACACCTTC. The rearrangement links TRBV29-1 to TRBJ1-2, with D perhaps matching TRBD1 (6 bases). The germline CDR1 and CDR2 sequences are SQVTM and ANQGSEA. Between the trimmed V and J ends, which lost 5 bases and 4 bases, there was a span of 20 bases. The CDR3 is 15 amino acids.

The rearrangement uses TRBV9 and TRBJ2-1; possibly TRBD1 or TRBD2 for D (5 bases each). The CDR3 contains 16 residues. Germline V lookup: CDR1 SGDLS, CDR2 YYNGEE. Deletions cut 3 bases from V and 3 bases from J, with 16 bases between. CDR3 sequence (DNA): TGTGCCAGCAGCGGTTTCAACCGGGACGTCTACAATGAGCAGTTCTTC. Its translation: CASSGFNRDVYNEQFF.

The rearrangement joins TRBV28 to TRBJ1-2; D not certain. Germline loops: CDR1 MDHEN, CDR2 SYDVKM. Trimming took 2 bases from V and 4 from J, leaving 8 bases between them. This CDR3 is 13 amino acids long. The CDR3 is CASSLRFLYGYTF. CDR3 nucleotides: TGTGCCAGCAGTTTAAGGTTCCTCTATGGCTACACCTTC.